This T cell receptor (beta chain) originates from a study of graft-versus-host responses after intestinal transplantation. As to this clone: No antigen is known for it.

The study, taken as a whole, reports: Declines in HvG clones occurring early post-transplant were associated with peak circulating GvH clone levels. Detection of GvH clones occurred in recipient marrow, and some had their first appearance in ileum or blood. Allograft graft-versus-host to host-versus-graft clonal ratios ran high in patients with graft-donor T cell macrochimerism.

Clones were sequenced by immunoSEQ multiplex PCR, and TCRdb holds only the in-frame ones, with some missing. The profile shows some 88,000 clones, about 92% of them singletons. Looked up from germline, CDR1 is SGDLS and CDR2 is YYNGEE. This CDR3 has 16 amino acids. Trimming took off 3 bases at V and 0 bases at J, with 14 bases between the two ends. This clonotype was sampled from a human donor who received an intestinal transplant. Sample: unstimulated CD8+ T cells sorted from spleen or lymph node cells, taken before intestinal transplant. V usage is TRBV9 and J usage is TRBJ2-3; TRBD2 is a possible D gene (6 bases). CDR3 region: CASSGESGTSTDTQYF. CDR3 bases: TGTGCCAGCAGCGGGGAATCCGGGACTAGCACAGATACGCAGTATTTT.